Below, 11 T cell receptor beta chains from the same sample are listed, as sequenced in a study of blood T cell repertoires in COVID-19. Only in-frame clones appear in the TCRdb table, and some are missing; sequencing was by immunoSEQ multiplex PCR. This table has 110,000 or so clones, roughly 90% appearing once. Sequenced input: peripheral blood. Source of these receptors: a man in his 70s who had recovered from COVID-19.

The chain couples TRBV5-6 to TRBJ1-2; D remains unclear. Germline CDR1 SGHDT, CDR2 YYEEEE. The CDR3 runs 12 residues. V was clipped by 4 bases and J by 2 bases, with 6 bases between them. The CDR3 reads CASSPGNYGYTF. CDR3 coding DNA: TGTGCCAGCAGCCCGGGGAACTATGGCTACACCTTC.

This clone was seen just once. This chain joins TRBV20-1 and TRBJ2-5, with 9 bases that match TRBD1. Trimming cost V 3 bases and J 5 bases; bases outside gene matches: 7. CDR1 DFQATT and CDR2 SNEGSKA come from the germline V gene (reference sequence). There are 14 residues in the CDR3. CDR3 residues: CSASPDRGQETQYF. CDR3 DNA sequence: TGCAGTGCTAGTCCGGACAGGGGACAGGAGACCCAGTACTTC.

The chain is built from TRBV7-2 and TRBJ1-2, with a tentative D call TRBD1 (5 bases). CDR1 and CDR2 (germline): SGHTA, FQGNSA. V was clipped by 5 bases and J by 4 bases, with 14 bases between them. The CDR3 has 14 amino acids. The DNA for the CDR3 is TGTGCCAGCAGCGAGCTCGGACAAGCCTATGGCTACACCTTC. This translates into CASSELGQAYGYTF.

The CDR3 region has the DNA TGCAGCGCATGGCGGGAGGCCGAGACCCAGTACTTC. Residues: CSAWREAETQYF. The chain links TRBV29-1 to TRBJ2-5; 8 bases line up with TRBD2. Germline CDR1 and CDR2: SQVTM and ANQGSEA. The CDR3 has 12 amino acids. The trim removed 7 bases at V and 5 bases at J, leaving 6 bases unmatched.

This clone was recorded once. The chain couples TRBV7-9 to TRBJ2-1, with D possibly called TRBD1 or TRBD2 (10 bases each). V was clipped by 5 bases and J by 2 bases, with 40 bases between them. The CDR3 spans 24 residues. The germline gives CDR1 SEHNR, CDR2 FQNEAQ (reference sequence). The CDR3 is CASSITPGQGLAGGQTGTYNEQFF. The CDR3 DNA follows: TGTGCCAGCAGCATCACCCCGGGACAGGGGTTAGCGGGGGGACAAACCGGGACCTACAATGAGCAGTTCTTC.

The V call is TRBV2, the J call TRBJ1-2, with 8 bases that match TRBD1. Germline CDR1 SNHLY, CDR2 FYNNEI. Unmatched junction bases numbered 11, after V lost 8 bases and J lost 6 bases. This CDR3 spans 14 amino acids. The CDR3 nucleotides read TGTGCCAGCCGCACAGGGGGAACACTCCATGGCTACACCTTC. This sequence encodes CASRTGGTLHGYTF.

J is TRBJ1-1 and V is TRBV12-3 or TRBV12-4, with D unresolved. The CDR3 consists of 11 residues. V lost 7 bases, J lost 5 bases, and 8 bases lay in between. CDR3 DNA: TGTGCCAGCAATAGAGGAACTGAAGCTTTCTTT. Amino acid sequence: CASNRGTEAFF.

This sequence joins TRBV4-2 and TRBJ1-5, with D possibly matching TRBD1 (5 bases). CDR3 size: 16 residues. Germline CDR1 is LGHNA and CDR2 is YNFKEQ. With 0 bases removed from V and 6 bases from J, the gap between germline ends came to 15 bases. The CDR3 region has the DNA TGTGCCAGCAGCCAAGACGCTGGTGGGGGGGGTCAGCCCCAGCATTTT. Translation: CASSQDAGGGGQPQHF.

This clone was seen once. V usage is TRBV5-4 and J usage is TRBJ2-7; the D gene is possibly TRBD1 (5 bases). Looked up from germline, CDR1 is SGHNT and CDR2 is YYREEE (reference sequence). The CDR3 runs to 14 residues. V was pared by 2 bases and J by 6 bases, with 15 bases between. The CDR3: CASSFRSGLREQYF. The CDR3 nucleotides are TGTGCCAGCAGCTTTAGGTCAGGGCTCCGCGAGCAGTACTTC.

The rearrangement uses TRBV5-4 and TRBJ1-1; D is perhaps TRBD1 (6 bases). The germline V gene encodes CDR1 SGHNT and CDR2 YYREEE (reference sequence). The CDR3 has 14 amino acids. Trimming stripped 0 bases from V and 4 bases from J, with 10 bases between. The CDR3 is CASSLGQDPTEAFF. DNA of the CDR3: TGTGCCAGCAGCTTGGGACAGGATCCCACTGAAGCTTTCTTT.

This sequence joins TRBV2 and TRBJ2-1, with 9 positions matching TRBD2. The CDR3 contains 15 residues. The germline V gene has CDR1 SNHLY and CDR2 FYNNEI. Trimming at V came to 9 bases and at J to 0 bases, leaving 6 bases not matched to a gene. The CDR3 spells CASASGARSYNEQFF. The CDR3 region has the DNA TGTGCCAGTGCTAGCGGGGCCCGCTCCTACAATGAGCAGTTCTTC. The whole variable domain, filled in from reference TRBV2 and TRBJ2-1, reads EPEVTQTPSHQVTQMGQEVILRCVPISNHLYFYWYRQILGQKVEFLVSFYNNEISEKSEIFDDQFSVERPDGSNFTLKIRSTKLEDSAMYFCASASGARSYNEQFFGPGTRLTVL.